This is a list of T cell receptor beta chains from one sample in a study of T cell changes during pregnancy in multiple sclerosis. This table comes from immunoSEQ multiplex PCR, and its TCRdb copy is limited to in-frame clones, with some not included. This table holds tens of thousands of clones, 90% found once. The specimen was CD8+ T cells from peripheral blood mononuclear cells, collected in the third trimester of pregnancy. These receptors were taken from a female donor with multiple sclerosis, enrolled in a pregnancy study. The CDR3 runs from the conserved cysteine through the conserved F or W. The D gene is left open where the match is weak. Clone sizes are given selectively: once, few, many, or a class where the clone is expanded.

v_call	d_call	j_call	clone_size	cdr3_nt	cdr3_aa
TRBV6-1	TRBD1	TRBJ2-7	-	TGTGCCAGCACCCTGGGACAGATCTACGAGCAGTACTTC	CASTLGQIYEQYF
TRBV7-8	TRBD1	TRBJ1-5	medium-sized	TGTGCCAGCAGCTTAGAGGACAGGGGAAATCAGCCCCAGCATTTT	CASSLEDRGNQPQHF
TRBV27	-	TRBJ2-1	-	TGTGCCAGCAGTTCACAGGGTATTCATTCGGATGAGCAGTTCTTC	CASSSQGIHSDEQFF
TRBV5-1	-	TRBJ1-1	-	TGCGCCAGCAGCGCTGGGACTCGTGAAGCTTTCTTT	CASSAGTREAFF
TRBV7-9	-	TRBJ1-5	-	TGTGCCAGCAGCTCCGGACAGTCTGGAAGGCCCCAGCATTTT	CASSSGQSGRPQHF
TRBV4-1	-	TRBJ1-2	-	TGCGCCAGCAGCCAAGATTGGGGAGGGGAGGACAACTATGGCTACACCTTC	CASSQDWGGEDNYGYTF
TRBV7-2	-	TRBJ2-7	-	TGTGCCAGCAGCCCACAGGGAATGGGGTCCGAGCAGTACTTC	CASSPQGMGSEQYF
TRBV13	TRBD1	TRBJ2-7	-	TGTGCCAGCAGCTTAGAGACGGGACAGGCCTACGAGCAGTACTTC	CASSLETGQAYEQYF
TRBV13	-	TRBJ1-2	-	TGTGCCAGCAGCTTAGGCAGGGCCCCACCGGTTGGCTACACCTTC	CASSLGRAPPVGYTF
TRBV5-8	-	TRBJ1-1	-	TGTGCCAGCAGCGCGGAAGAGTACACTGAAGCTTTCTTT	CASSAEEYTEAFF
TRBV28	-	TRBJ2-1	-	TGTGCCAGCAGTCTCTATTTTTCGGGGGTCCCCTACAATGAGCAGTTCTTC	CASSLYFSGVPYNEQFF
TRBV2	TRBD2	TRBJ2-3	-	TGTGCCAGCAGTCGGGGGGGCACAGATACGCAGTATTTT	CASSRGGTDTQYF
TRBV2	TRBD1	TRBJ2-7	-	TGTGCCAGCAGTCGGGACAGGGGAGGCGAGCAGTACTTC	CASSRDRGGEQYF
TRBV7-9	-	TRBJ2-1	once	TGTGCCAGCAGCCCGAGGGTCGGGGGAAATGAGCAGTTCTTC	CASSPRVGGNEQFF
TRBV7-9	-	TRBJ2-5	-	TGTGCCAGCAGCATCTCCGGGACTCGACAAGAGACCCAGTACTTC	CASSISGTRQETQYF
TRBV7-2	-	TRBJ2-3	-	TGTGCCAGCAGCTTAATCGTTGGGGAGGCCCCAGATACGCAGTATTTT	CASSLIVGEAPDTQYF
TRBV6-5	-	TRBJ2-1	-	TGTGCCAGCAGCCCGGATGGGAGCGGCAATGAGCAGTTCTTC	CASSPDGSGNEQFF
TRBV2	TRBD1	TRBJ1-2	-	TGTGCCAGCAGTGACAGGGGGCCTGGTGGCTACACCTTC	CASSDRGPGGYTF
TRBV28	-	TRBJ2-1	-	TGTGCCAGCAGTCACTGGAGCGGAAACAACAATGAGCAGTTCTTC	CASSHWSGNNNEQFF
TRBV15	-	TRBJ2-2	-	TGTGCCACCAGCAGAGATGGAAGCGGAGGGGTGGGCGGGGAGCTGTTTTTT	CATSRDGSGGVGGELFF
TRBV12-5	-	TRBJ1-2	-	TGTGCTAGTGGTTTGGGGGAGGGGGATGGCTACACCTTC	CASGLGEGDGYTF
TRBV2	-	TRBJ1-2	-	TGTGCCAGCAGTGCTGAGGAGGACTATGGCTACACCTTC	CASSAEEDYGYTF
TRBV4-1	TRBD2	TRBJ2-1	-	TGCGCCAGCAGCCAGGGCCTTCTAGCGGGGGCCGCCTACAATGAGCAGTTCTTC	CASSQGLLAGAAYNEQFF
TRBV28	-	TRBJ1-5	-	TGTGCCAGCAGCCCCAGAAGCAATCAGCCCCAGCATTTT	CASSPRSNQPQHF
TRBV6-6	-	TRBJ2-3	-	TGTGCCAGCAGTTACGGGGGCAGCCCCACAGATACGCAGTATTTT	CASSYGGSPTDTQYF
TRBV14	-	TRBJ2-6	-	TGTGCCAGCAGCCAAGATATCTGGAGAGGCGGCAGGGGGGCTGGGGCCAACGTCCTGACTTTC	CASSQDIWRGGRGAGANVLTF
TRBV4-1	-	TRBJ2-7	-	TGCGCCAGCAGCCAAGATGTTCAGGGGGGAAGGGGGCTCTACGAGCAGTACTTC	CASSQDVQGGRGLYEQYF
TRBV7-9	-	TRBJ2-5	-	TGTGCCAGCAGCCCGGTCGTGGGCCGAGAGACCCAGTACTTC	CASSPVVGRETQYF
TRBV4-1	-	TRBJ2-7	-	TGCGCCAGCAGCCAAGGGACAGCAAGCTCCTACGAGCAGTACTTC	CASSQGTASSYEQYF
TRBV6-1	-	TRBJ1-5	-	TGTGCCAGCAGTGAAGGGAGGGGATGGCAGCCCCAGCATTTT	CASSEGRGWQPQHF
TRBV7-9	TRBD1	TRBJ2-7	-	TGTGCCAGCAGGACAGGGGGCGACGACGAGCAGTACTTC	CASRTGGDDEQYF
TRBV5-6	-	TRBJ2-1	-	TGTGCCAGCAGCTTGGGTGGGGGGATTCGGAACAATGAGCAGTTCTTC	CASSLGGGIRNNEQFF
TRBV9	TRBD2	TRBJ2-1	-	TGTGCCAGCAGCCTCCCCCAGGGGGTAACTAGCGGGGGGGCCTACAATGAGCAGTTCTTC	CASSLPQGVTSGGAYNEQFF
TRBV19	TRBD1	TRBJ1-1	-	TGTGCCAGTACCGATCAACAGGGGGGTAACACTGAAGCTTTCTTT	CASTDQQGGNTEAFF
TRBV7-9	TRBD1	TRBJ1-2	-	TGTGCCAGCAGCTTACCTCCGGGACAGACCCTGCGTTCCTATGGCTACACCTTC	CASSLPPGQTLRSYGYTF
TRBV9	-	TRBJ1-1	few	TGTGCCAGCAGCCCCAGCGGGGGTAGGACTGAAGCTTTCTTT	CASSPSGGRTEAFF
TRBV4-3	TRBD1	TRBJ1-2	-	TGCGCCAGCAGCCAAGATCTTTGGGACAGGGAAAACTATGGCTACACCTTC	CASSQDLWDRENYGYTF
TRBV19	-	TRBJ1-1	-	TGTGCCAGTAGTATGTGGGAGGTGGACACTGAAGCTTTCTTT	CASSMWEVDTEAFF
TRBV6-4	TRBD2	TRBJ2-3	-	TGTGCCAGCAGTGACAGTGGCGGGAGCAGCACAGATACGCAGTATTTT	CASSDSGGSSTDTQYF
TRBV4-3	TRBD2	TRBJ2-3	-	TGCGCCAGCAGCCAAGGCGGGGGGGCAACAGATACGCAGTATTTT	CASSQGGGATDTQYF
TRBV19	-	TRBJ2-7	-	TGTGCCAGTAGTATCGTTGGGAGCTCCTACGAGCAGTACTTC	CASSIVGSSYEQYF
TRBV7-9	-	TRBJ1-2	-	TGTGCCAGCAGCCACGCCGCAGGCTATGGCTACACCTTC	CASSHAAGYGYTF
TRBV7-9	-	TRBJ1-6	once	TGTGCCAGCAGCCCAGGACAGATTAATTCACCCCTCCACTTT	CASSPGQINSPLHF
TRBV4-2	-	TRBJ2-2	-	TGTGCCAGCAGCCAGACGGACTATGCTACCGGGGAGCTGTTTTTT	CASSQTDYATGELFF
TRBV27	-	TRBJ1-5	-	TGTGCCAGCAGTTTACAAGGAGAGGGCAATCAGCCCCAGCATTTT	CASSLQGEGNQPQHF
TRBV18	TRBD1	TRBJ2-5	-	TGTGCCAGCTCACCACTCATGGGACAGGAACAAGAGACCCAGTACTTC	CASSPLMGQEQETQYF
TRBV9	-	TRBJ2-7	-	TGTGCCAGCAGCGTAGTAGATCTGGGGTCAGGGACTCCGAGCTCCTACGAGCAGTACTTC	CASSVVDLGSGTPSSYEQYF
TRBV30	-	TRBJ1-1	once	TGTGCCTGGAGCCTCGGGGGGGGAAAGAACACTGAAGCTTTCTTT	CAWSLGGGKNTEAFF
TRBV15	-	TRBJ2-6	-	TGTGCCACCAGCAGAGATTCTAACTCTGGGGCCAACGTCCTGACTTTC	CATSRDSNSGANVLTF
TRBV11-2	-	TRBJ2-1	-	TGTGCCAGCAGCGCGACAGGAAATGAGCAGTTCTTC	CASSATGNEQFF
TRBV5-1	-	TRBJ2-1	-	TGCGCCAGCAGCTTAGGGGGGGCCTCCTACAATGAGCAGTTCTTC	CASSLGGASYNEQFF
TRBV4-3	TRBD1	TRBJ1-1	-	TGCGCCAGCAGCCACGGGACAGGACTAGAGGATACTGAAGCTTTCTTT	CASSHGTGLEDTEAFF
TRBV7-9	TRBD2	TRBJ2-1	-	TGTGCCAGCAGCCCCCCGCTAGCGGGACTGTCCAATGAGCAGTTCTTC	CASSPPLAGLSNEQFF